Reported below is one T cell receptor beta chain. As originally analysed: For nucleated cells, counts were estimated from reference gene primer amplification. TCRdb's copy holds only in-frame clones and misses some; the assay was immunoSEQ multiplex PCR. V and J calls and clone size are given by that table; D and trimming were obtained from the DNA. Of roughly 230,000 clones in the sample, about nine tenths were seen once. The sample is drawn from a study of blood T cell repertoires in COVID-19. About the research overall: Acute-phase and convalescent COVID-19 samples originated in the United States, Italy and Spain.

CDR3 length: 13 residues. V lost 4 bases, J lost 5 bases, and 2 bases stayed unmatched. Germline V gene data show CDR1 as SQVTM and CDR2 as ANQGSEA. The study recruited people aged about 18 to 95 years across more than 20 US areas. Cohorts were determined from participant-reported clinical history. The chain combines TRBV29-1 with TRBJ1-5, with 10 bases lining up with TRBD1. The sample consisted of PBMCs or T cells enriched from blood (not recorded which). This TCR derives from a woman aged 25 to 39 with acute COVID-19. The CDR3 nucleotides are TGCAGCGTTGTAGGGACAGGGGATCAGCCCCAGCATTTT. The encoded protein is CSVVGTGDQPQHF.